This T cell receptor (beta chain) was observed in a study of T cell responses to AZD1222 COVID-19 vaccine. Overall study: Second-dose groups at about 4 or about 12 weeks were pooled. Study-wide findings and caveats: No repertoire was sampled before or during the peak T cell response, only after it. A rise in Spike-specific TCR breadth and depth followed two AZD1222 doses. Donors were mostly white British, more females; clonal diversity possibly underestimated.

Details on this clone: The antigen is undetermined.

Clones were sequenced by immunoSEQ multiplex PCR, and TCRdb holds only the in-frame ones, with some missing. Of 130,000 to 150,000 clones detected, about nine tenths appear once; the ten largest clones hold approximately 5.1%. The TCR sequence derives from an adult in good health. The sample in question was peripheral blood, obtained on day 0 of AZD1222 vaccination.

The CDR3 bases are TGTGCCAGCAGCCGCCCAACTAGTAAGGACACCGGGGAGCTGTTTTTT. Its protein product is CASSRPTSKDTGELFF. The chain couples TRBV7-2 to TRBJ2-2, with D possibly TRBD2 on 5 matching bases. The V end was cut by 5 bases, the J end by 3 bases, with 16 bases between. The V gene's germline CDR1 is SGHTA and CDR2 FQGNSA. This CDR3 is built from 16 residues.